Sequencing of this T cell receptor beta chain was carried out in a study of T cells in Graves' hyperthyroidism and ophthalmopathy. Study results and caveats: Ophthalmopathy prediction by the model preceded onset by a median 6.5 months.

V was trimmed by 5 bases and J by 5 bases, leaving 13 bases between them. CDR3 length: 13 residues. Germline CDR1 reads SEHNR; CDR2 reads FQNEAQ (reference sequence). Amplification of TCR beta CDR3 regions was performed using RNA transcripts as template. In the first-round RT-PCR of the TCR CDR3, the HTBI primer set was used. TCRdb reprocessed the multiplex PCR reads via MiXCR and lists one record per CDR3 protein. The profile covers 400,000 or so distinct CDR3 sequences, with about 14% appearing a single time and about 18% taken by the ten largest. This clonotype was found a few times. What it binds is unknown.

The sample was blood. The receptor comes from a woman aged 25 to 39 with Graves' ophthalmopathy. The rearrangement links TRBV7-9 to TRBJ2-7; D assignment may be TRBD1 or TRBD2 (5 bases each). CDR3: CASSPLVGDEQYF. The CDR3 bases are TGTGCCAGCAGCCCCCTTGTGGGGGACGAGCAGTACTTC.